The T cell receptor beta chain under discussion was sequenced for a study of control samples from healthy donors and cancer patients. Sequenced by immunoSEQ multiplex PCR; TCRdb stores in-frame clones only, minus some. The profile shows tens of thousands of clones, roughly 86% of them singletons. CDR3 length: 15 amino acids. V was pared by 5 bases and J by 4 bases, with 17 bases between. In germline, CDR1 is MNHEY, CDR2 SVGAGI. The chain combines TRBV6-5 with TRBJ1-1; D ambiguous. The receptor's source is a woman aged 50 to 60 with head and neck cancer. Sequenced input: PBMCs. The CDR3 here is CASSPSPQMGTEAFF. The CDR3 DNA reads TGTGCCAGCAGTCCCAGTCCTCAGATGGGCACTGAAGCTTTCTTT.